One sample yielded the 21 T cell receptor beta chains listed below, sequenced in a study of shared clonotypes between healthy human individuals. The protocol was immunoSEQ multiplex PCR, while the TCRdb copy is restricted to in-frame clones and leaves out a portion. The sample has 2 million to 2.5 million clones, roughly 95% seen once. Specimen: naive CD4+ T cells sorted from blood. Subset noted: CD45RA+ positively selected. The receptors derive from a man aged 18 to 30 in good health.

With regard to this clone: A single base separates this from a much larger clone, so it may be a read error. The rearrangement joins TRBV25-1 to TRBJ1-3; D remains ambiguous. Germline-derived CDR1 and CDR2 are MGHDK and SYGVNS. Trimming cost V 10 bases and J 6 bases, with 19 bases left between them. The CDR3 spans 14 residues. The CDR3, as DNA: TGTGCCACCCAAGAGGGAGTGACTGAAAACACCATATATTTT. It translates to CATQEGVTENTIYF. The full variable domain, in which reference TRBV25-1 and TRBJ1-3 provide the parts outside the CDR3, is EADIYQTPRYLVIGTGKKITLECSQTMGHDKMYWYQQDPGMELHLIHYSYGVNSTEKGDLSSESTVSRIRTEHFPLTLESARPSHTSQYLCATQEGVTENTIYFGEGSWLTVV.

This sequence joins TRBV6-6 and TRBJ1-1; D call uncertain. This CDR3 has 13 residues. CDR1 is MNHNY and CDR2 is SVGAGI in the germline V gene (reference sequence). The ends were cut back, 7 bases at V and 5 bases at J, with 14 bases in the middle. CDR3 nucleotides: TGTGCCAGCATCAAGACCCAAGGGACTGAAGCTTTCTTT. It yields the protein CASIKTQGTEAFF.

V and J are TRBV5-8 and TRBJ1-4, with D uncertain. Trimming pared 2 bases from V and 15 bases from J, leaving 14 bases between. The CDR3 is 12 amino acids. Germline V gene lookup returns CDR1 SGHTS and CDR2 YDEGEE. The CDR3 reads CASSLTRERVFF. CDR3 in DNA: TGTGCCAGCAGCTTAACCCGGGAAAGGGTGTTTTTT. Full variable domain (outside the CDR3, taken from reference TRBV5-8 and TRBJ1-4): EAGVTQSPTHLIKTRGQQATLRCSPISGHTSVYWYQQALGLGLQFLLWYDEGEERNRGNFPPRFSGRQFPNYSSELNVNALELEDSALYLCASSLTRERVFFGSGTQLSVL.

The chain recombines TRBV7-8 with TRBJ2-7; 7 bases fit TRBD1. Trimming cost V 5 bases and J 2 bases; bases outside gene matches: 3. Germline V gene lookup returns CDR1 SGHVS and CDR2 FQNEAQ. This CDR3 comprises 13 residues. The CDR3 bases are TGTGCCAGCAGCGACAGGGCTCCCTACGAGCAGTACTTC. This gives the protein CASSDRAPYEQYF.

This rearrangement joins TRBV5-4 to TRBJ1-6; no firm D call. Trimming removed 0 bases at V and 8 bases at J, with 12 bases between. The CDR3 extends over 15 amino acids. Germline CDR1 reads SGHNT; CDR2 reads YYREEE (reference sequence). CDR3 amino acids: CASSLEGRSYSPLHF. DNA of the CDR3: TGTGCCAGCAGCTTGGAAGGGAGGAGCTATTCACCCCTCCACTTT.

For the CDR3, the DNA is TGTGCCAGCAGTCTAGGACAGGGGGTCTACGAGCAGTACTTC. Its translation: CASSLGQGVYEQYF. The V gene is TRBV6-5, the J gene TRBJ2-7; TRBD1 aligns across 10 bases. The CDR3 length is 14 residues. V was pared by 5 bases and J by 3 bases, with 4 bases of the junction left unmatched. Germline lookup yields CDR1 MNHEY and CDR2 SVGAGI.

The rearrangement joins TRBV6-6 to TRBJ2-4; D unclear. The germline V gene encodes CDR1 MNHNY and CDR2 SVGAGI (reference sequence). This CDR3 comprises 12 residues. Trimming removed 6 bases from V and 7 bases from J, with 10 bases in between. CDR3 loop: CASRGRDNIQYF. The CDR3, as DNA: TGTGCCAGCAGGGGCAGAGACAACATTCAGTACTTC.

Here the CDR3 reads CASSQEGQGINTGELFF. The CDR3 nucleotides read TGTGCCAGCAGCCAAGAAGGACAGGGGATAAATACCGGGGAGCTGTTTTTT. The gene calls are TRBV4-2 and TRBJ2-2, with TRBD1 matching 9 bases. V was clipped by 0 bases and J by 5 bases; unmatched bases: 7. The CDR3 runs to 17 residues. Germline V gives CDR1 LGHNA, CDR2 YNFKEQ.

The chain carries TRBV4-3 and TRBJ1-2, with D hard to call. This CDR3 has 13 amino acids. Germline V gene data show CDR1 as LGHNA and CDR2 as YSLEER. The V gene lost 2 bases and the J gene lost 0 bases, with 4 bases spanning the gap. This chain's CDR3 is CASSQWPNYGYTF. The CDR3 nucleotides read TGCGCCAGCAGCCAATGGCCTAACTATGGCTACACCTTC.

The chain has TRBV14 and TRBJ2-7; 8 bases are a match to TRBD1. Per germline, CDR1 SGHDN and CDR2 FVKESK. Trimming removed 0 bases from V and 3 bases from J; junction bases left unmatched: 10. This CDR3 has 17 amino acids. CDR3 sequence reads: CASSQDVGGQGLYEQYF. The CDR3, as DNA: TGTGCCAGCAGCCAAGATGTAGGAGGACAGGGTCTCTACGAGCAGTACTTC.

The chain combines TRBV5-5 with TRBJ2-2; D uncertain. The CDR3 runs to 15 residues. The germline gives CDR1 SGHKS, CDR2 YYEKEE (reference sequence). Trimming shortened V by 2 bases and J by 0 bases, and 8 bases separated the two germline ends. CDR3: CASSFSTANTGELFF. The CDR3 region has the DNA TGTGCCAGCAGCTTTTCTACCGCGAACACCGGGGAGCTGTTTTTT.

This sequence joins TRBV5-6 and TRBJ1-2, with a weak D call TRBD1 (6 bases). V was trimmed by 0 bases and J by 5 bases, leaving 14 bases between them. CDR1 and CDR2 (germline): SGHDT, YYEEEE. CDR3 length equals 15 residues. The CDR3 region is CASSLGRDKGYGYTF. The DNA for the CDR3 is TGTGCCAGCAGCTTGGGCAGGGACAAAGGGTATGGCTACACCTTC.

For this clone: Other DNA sequences within the sample encode an identical CDR3. The CDR3 spells CASSPLITDTQYF. CDR3 sequence (DNA): TGTGCCAGCTCACCACTTATCACAGATACGCAGTATTTT. This rearrangement joins TRBV18 to TRBJ2-3; D unresolved. The germline V and J ends were trimmed by 1 base and 2 bases, with 4 bases remaining between them. Germline CDR1 reads KGHSH; CDR2 reads LQKENI. The CDR3 runs 13 residues. Full variable domain (remainder filled in from reference TRBV18 and TRBJ2-3): NAGVMQNPRHLVRRRGQEARLRCSPMKGHSHVYWYRQLPEEGLKFMVYLQKENIIDESGMPKERFSAEFPKEGPSILRIQQVVRGDSAAYFCASSPLITDTQYFGPGTRLTVL.

The chain is built from TRBV4-3 and TRBJ1-4; D is perhaps TRBD1 (6 bases). The germline CDR1 and CDR2 sequences are LGHNA and YSLEER. CDR3 length: 16 amino acids. V lost 0 bases to trimming and J lost 7 bases, with 15 bases between them. CDR3 bases: TGCGCCAGCAGCCAAGAACCCAGGGGTCTGGGTGAAAAACTGTTTTTT. Residues: CASSQEPRGLGEKLFF.

The chain links TRBV18 to TRBJ2-5, with 9 bases identical to TRBD2. V lost 0 bases to trimming and J lost 2 bases; unmatched junction nucleotides: 7. CDR3 size: 17 residues. The V gene's germline CDR1 is KGHSH and CDR2 LQKENI. The CDR3 DNA reads TGTGCCAGCTCACCACCGGGGCGACTAGCGGCGCAAGAGACCCAGTACTTC. It translates to CASSPPGRLAAQETQYF.

The chain carries TRBV10-3 and TRBJ1-5; D ambiguous. Looked up from germline, CDR1 is ENHRY and CDR2 is SYGVKD. The CDR3 has 16 residues. Trimming stripped 2 bases from V and 2 bases from J, with 13 bases between. CDR3 coding DNA: TGTGCCATCAGTGAGAGGCAGCAAGGTGGCAATCAGCCCCAGCATTTT. Translation: CAISERQQGGNQPQHF.

J is TRBJ1-4 and V is TRBV15; D remains ambiguous. Deletions cut 2 bases from V and 7 bases from J, with 8 bases between. The CDR3 totals 13 residues. CDR1 is LNHNV, CDR2 YYDKDF, per germline (reference sequence). As DNA, the CDR3 is TGTGCCACCAGCAGATACACTTCTGAAAAACTGTTTTTT. It specifies CATSRYTSEKLFF.

This clone was found once. The chain employs TRBV11-2 and TRBJ1-2; 7 bases fit TRBD1. J gave up 3 bases and V 3 bases, and 10 bases lay outside the gene matches. The CDR3 sequence is 16 residues long. Germline lookup yields CDR1 SGHAT and CDR2 FQNNGV. CDR3 residues: CASSFRQGMLYYGYTF. As DNA, the CDR3 is TGTGCCAGCAGCTTCAGACAGGGAATGTTATACTATGGCTACACCTTC.

The CDR3 bases are TGTGCCAGCAGTTCCCCACCAGGACTAGCGGGAGTTGGCGAGCAGTTCTTC. As protein: CASSSPPGLAGVGEQFF. This chain uses TRBV28 with TRBJ2-1; 13 positions agree with TRBD2. The CDR3 loop spans 17 amino acids. Per germline, CDR1 MDHEN and CDR2 SYDVKM. With 4 bases clipped from V and 10 bases from J, the junction kept 13 bases outside the gene matches.

This sequence joins TRBV5-1 and TRBJ2-7; weak D call: TRBD1 (5 bases). CDR3 size: 17 residues. CDR1 and CDR2 (germline): SGHRS, YFSETQ. Trimming took 5 bases from V and 3 from J, leaving 24 bases between them. The CDR3, as DNA: TGCGCCAGCAGGGCTCTAGGCGTCCTTAAAGGGGACTACGAGCAGTACTTC. Protein product: CASRALGVLKGDYEQYF.

The CDR3 loop reads CASSDGGQGAPTWDEQYF. The CDR3 region has the DNA TGTGCCAGCAGTGATGGCGGACAGGGGGCCCCCACCTGGGACGAGCAGTACTTC. The genes are TRBV6-1 and TRBJ2-7; 11 nucleotides agree with TRBD1. The CDR3 totals 18 residues. Germline lookup yields CDR1 MNHNS and CDR2 SASEGT. J lost 5 bases, V lost 3 bases, and 15 bases had no gene match.